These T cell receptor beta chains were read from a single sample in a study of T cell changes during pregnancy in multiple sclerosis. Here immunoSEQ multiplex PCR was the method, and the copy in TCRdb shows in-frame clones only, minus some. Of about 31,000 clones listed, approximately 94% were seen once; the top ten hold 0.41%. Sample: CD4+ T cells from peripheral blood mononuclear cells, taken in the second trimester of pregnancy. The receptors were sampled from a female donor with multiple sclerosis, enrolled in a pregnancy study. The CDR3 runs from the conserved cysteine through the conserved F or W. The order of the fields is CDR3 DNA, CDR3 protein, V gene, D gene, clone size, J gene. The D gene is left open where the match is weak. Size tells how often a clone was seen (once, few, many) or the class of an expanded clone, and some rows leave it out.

CDR3 DNA: TGTGCCAGCAGCTTAGCGATCACAGGCGTAAGCAATCAGCCCCAGCATTTT
CDR3 protein: CASSLAITGVSNQPQHF
V gene: TRBV7-9
D gene: -
clone size: -
J gene: TRBJ1-5

CDR3 DNA: TGTGCCAGCAGCTTGGGGAGCGGGAGCCAAGAGACCCAGTACTTC
CDR3 protein: CASSLGSGSQETQYF
V gene: TRBV7-7
D gene: TRBD2
clone size: -
J gene: TRBJ2-5

CDR3 DNA: TGTGCCAGCTCACCATCTCCCGCCAGGGGCCAACCCCACACCTTC
CDR3 protein: CASSPSPARGQPHTF
V gene: TRBV18
D gene: -
clone size: -
J gene: TRBJ1-2

CDR3 DNA: TGCAGCGTTTATTTAGTGAGGGAGCAGTACTTC
CDR3 protein: CSVYLVREQYF
V gene: TRBV29-1
D gene: -
clone size: -
J gene: TRBJ2-7

CDR3 DNA: TGTGCCAGCAGCTTCCGGGACACCACGACCTACGAGCAGTACTTC
CDR3 protein: CASSFRDTTTYEQYF
V gene: TRBV7-2
D gene: -
clone size: -
J gene: TRBJ2-7

CDR3 DNA: TGTGCCAGCAGTGAATATTTGGAGGATGGCTACACCTTC
CDR3 protein: CASSEYLEDGYTF
V gene: TRBV2
D gene: -
clone size: -
J gene: TRBJ1-2

CDR3 DNA: TGTGCCAGCAACCTAGTCCGGTCCGGGGAGCTGTTTTTT
CDR3 protein: CASNLVRSGELFF
V gene: TRBV28
D gene: -
clone size: -
J gene: TRBJ2-2

CDR3 DNA: TGTGCCAGCAGGTCCGGGACACCCAATCAGTACTTC
CDR3 protein: CASRSGTPNQYF
V gene: TRBV11-2
D gene: -
clone size: once
J gene: TRBJ2-7

CDR3 DNA: TGTGCCAGCAGCACCCGGACAGTGCCCACTGAAGCTTTCTTT
CDR3 protein: CASSTRTVPTEAFF
V gene: TRBV5-4
D gene: -
clone size: -
J gene: TRBJ1-1

CDR3 DNA: TGTGCCAGCAGCCGGGACAGGGGGGGGATTGAAGCTTTCTTT
CDR3 protein: CASSRDRGGIEAFF
V gene: TRBV27
D gene: TRBD1
clone size: -
J gene: TRBJ1-1

CDR3 DNA: TGTGCCAGCAGCACATCCAGGGGGCGCGGGGCAACTAATGAAAAACTGTTTTTT
CDR3 protein: CASSTSRGRGATNEKLFF
V gene: TRBV5-6
D gene: TRBD1
clone size: -
J gene: TRBJ1-4

CDR3 DNA: TGTGCCAGCAGCTTTTCGGGAGGAGGCTACGAGCAGTACTTC
CDR3 protein: CASSFSGGGYEQYF
V gene: TRBV5-6
D gene: TRBD2
clone size: -
J gene: TRBJ2-7

CDR3 DNA: TGTGCCAGCGGGCGGACAGGGGCCTACGAGCAGTACTTC
CDR3 protein: CASGRTGAYEQYF
V gene: TRBV6-5
D gene: TRBD1
clone size: -
J gene: TRBJ2-7

CDR3 DNA: TGTGCCAGCGGCACGCAGGGCCTCCCCTACGAGCAGTACTTC
CDR3 protein: CASGTQGLPYEQYF
V gene: TRBV5-4
D gene: -
clone size: once
J gene: TRBJ2-7

CDR3 DNA: TGTGCCAGCAGCTCCCGGGAGGGCCTACGCAATGAGCAGTTCTTC
CDR3 protein: CASSSREGLRNEQFF
V gene: TRBV11-1
D gene: TRBD2
clone size: few
J gene: TRBJ2-1

CDR3 DNA: TGCGCCAGCAGCTCAACACTCCCTCGACTAGCGGGAAAGAACAATGAGCAGTTCTTC
CDR3 protein: CASSSTLPRLAGKNNEQFF
V gene: TRBV5-1
D gene: TRBD2
clone size: -
J gene: TRBJ2-1

CDR3 DNA: TGTGCCACCAGCATCCGACAGTTCAATCAGCCCCAGCATTTT
CDR3 protein: CATSIRQFNQPQHF
V gene: TRBV15
D gene: -
clone size: few
J gene: TRBJ1-5

CDR3 DNA: TGTGCCAGCAGCGTAGAGGACACTAACTATGGCTACACCTTC
CDR3 protein: CASSVEDTNYGYTF
V gene: TRBV9
D gene: -
clone size: -
J gene: TRBJ1-2

CDR3 DNA: TGCGCCAGCAGTTCGAGGGATTCAGATACGCAGTATTTT
CDR3 protein: CASSSRDSDTQYF
V gene: TRBV10-1
D gene: -
clone size: -
J gene: TRBJ2-3

CDR3 DNA: TGTGCCAGCAGGGAACAGGGGGCCAGGAACACTGAAGCTTTCTTT
CDR3 protein: CASREQGARNTEAFF
V gene: TRBV25-1
D gene: TRBD1
clone size: -
J gene: TRBJ1-1

CDR3 DNA: TGTGCCAGCAGTATGAGCAAGGGGGCTGAAGCTTTCTTT
CDR3 protein: CASSMSKGAEAFF
V gene: TRBV27
D gene: -
clone size: -
J gene: TRBJ1-1

CDR3 DNA: TGTGCCAGCAGCCTGACCGGGAGTTGGAACATTCAGTACTTC
CDR3 protein: CASSLTGSWNIQYF
V gene: TRBV5-4
D gene: -
clone size: -
J gene: TRBJ2-4

CDR3 DNA: TGTGCCAGCAGCTCACAGTCCTATGGCTACACCTTC
CDR3 protein: CASSSQSYGYTF
V gene: TRBV7-8
D gene: -
clone size: -
J gene: TRBJ1-2

CDR3 DNA: TGTGCCAGCAGTGAATACCCGGGGGAGGGGAATGAGCAGTTCTTC
CDR3 protein: CASSEYPGEGNEQFF
V gene: TRBV25-1
D gene: TRBD2
clone size: -
J gene: TRBJ2-1

CDR3 DNA: TGTGCCAGTAGAATGACAGGGGAAAATCAGCCCCAGCATTTT
CDR3 protein: CASRMTGENQPQHF
V gene: TRBV19
D gene: TRBD1
clone size: -
J gene: TRBJ1-5

CDR3 DNA: TGTGCCAGCAGCAAACTAGCGGGTGGCTCTGGGGCCAACGTCCTGACTTTC
CDR3 protein: CASSKLAGGSGANVLTF
V gene: TRBV7-6
D gene: TRBD2
clone size: -
J gene: TRBJ2-6

CDR3 DNA: TGTGCCAGCAGCTCCCGCAGGGGGCCGGAGACCGGGGAGCTGTTTTTT
CDR3 protein: CASSSRRGPETGELFF
V gene: TRBV7-9
D gene: TRBD1
clone size: -
J gene: TRBJ2-2

CDR3 DNA: TGCGCCAGCAGCCCGGGACTAGCGGGAGGGCCGTTTCGGGAGCAGTACTTC
CDR3 protein: CASSPGLAGGPFREQYF
V gene: TRBV4-1
D gene: TRBD2
clone size: -
J gene: TRBJ2-7

CDR3 DNA: TGTGCCAGCAGTGAAGGTATCGGCCTCCGGGACTCCTTAGCCAAAAACATTCAGTACTTC
CDR3 protein: CASSEGIGLRDSLAKNIQYF
V gene: TRBV6-1
D gene: -
clone size: -
J gene: TRBJ2-4

CDR3 DNA: TGTGCCAGCAGGGAGACAGGGGGGAGTTATGGCTACACCTTC
CDR3 protein: CASRETGGSYGYTF
V gene: TRBV28
D gene: TRBD1
clone size: -
J gene: TRBJ1-2

CDR3 DNA: TGCGCCAGCAGCTTGGGGTTTCGCGGGCCCGGCTCTGGGGCCAACGTCCTGACTTTC
CDR3 protein: CASSLGFRGPGSGANVLTF
V gene: TRBV5-1
D gene: -
clone size: -
J gene: TRBJ2-6

CDR3 DNA: TGTGCCAGCAGTTTATTTAGTTTCGGGGAAAGACACAATCAGCCCCAGCATTTT
CDR3 protein: CASSLFSFGERHNQPQHF
V gene: TRBV27
D gene: -
clone size: -
J gene: TRBJ1-5